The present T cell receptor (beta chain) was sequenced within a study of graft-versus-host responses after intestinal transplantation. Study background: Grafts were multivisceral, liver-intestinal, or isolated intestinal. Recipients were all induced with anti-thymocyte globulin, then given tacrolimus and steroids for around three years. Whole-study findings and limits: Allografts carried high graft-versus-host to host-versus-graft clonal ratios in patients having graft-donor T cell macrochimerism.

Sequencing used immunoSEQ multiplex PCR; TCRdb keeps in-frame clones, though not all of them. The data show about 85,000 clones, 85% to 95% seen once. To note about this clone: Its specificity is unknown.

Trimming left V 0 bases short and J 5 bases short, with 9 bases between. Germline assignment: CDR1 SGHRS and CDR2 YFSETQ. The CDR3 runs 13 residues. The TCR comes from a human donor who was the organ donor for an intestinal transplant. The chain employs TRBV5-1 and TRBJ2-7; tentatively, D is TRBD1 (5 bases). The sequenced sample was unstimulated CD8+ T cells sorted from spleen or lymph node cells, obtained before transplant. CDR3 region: CASSLGQGHEQYF. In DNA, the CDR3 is TGCGCCAGCAGCTTGGGGCAGGGTCACGAGCAGTACTTC.